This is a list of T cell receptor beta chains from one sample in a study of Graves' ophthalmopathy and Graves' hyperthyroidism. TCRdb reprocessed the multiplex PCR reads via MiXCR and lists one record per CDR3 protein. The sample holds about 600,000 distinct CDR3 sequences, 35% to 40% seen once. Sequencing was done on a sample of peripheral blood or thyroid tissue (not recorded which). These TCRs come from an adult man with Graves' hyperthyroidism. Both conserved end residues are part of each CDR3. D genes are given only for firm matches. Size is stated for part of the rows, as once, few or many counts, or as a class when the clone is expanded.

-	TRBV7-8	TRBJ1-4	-	CAGSDRRVLVF	TGTGCCGGCAGCGACAGACGGGTGTTGGTTTTT
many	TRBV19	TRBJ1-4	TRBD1	CASSHPGQSNEKLFF	TGTGCCAGTAGTCACCCGGGACAGTCTAATGAAAAACTGTTTTTT
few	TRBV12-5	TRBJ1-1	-	CASGLGGLTEAFF	TGTGCTAGTGGTTTGGGGGGGCTCACTGAAGCTTTCTTT
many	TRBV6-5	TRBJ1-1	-	CASSWRVNTEAFF	TGTGCCAGCAGCTGGAGGGTTAACACTGAAGCTTTCTTT
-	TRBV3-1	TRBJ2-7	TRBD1	CASSRGQGQNEQYF	TGTGCCAGCAGCCGCGGACAGGGGCAGAACGAGCAGTACTTC
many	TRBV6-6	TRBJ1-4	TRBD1	CASRRQGNEKLFF	TGTGCCAGCAGAAGACAGGGTAACGAAAAACTGTTTTTT
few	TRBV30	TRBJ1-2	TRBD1	CAWSYVQGPLF	TGTGCCTGGAGTTATGTACAGGGGCCCCTCTTC
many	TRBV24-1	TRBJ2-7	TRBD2	CATRPAGREGEQYF	TGTGCCACCAGGCCTGCGGGGAGGGAAGGCGAGCAGTACTTC
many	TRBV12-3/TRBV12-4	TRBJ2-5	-	CASSPGERVETQYF	TGTGCCAGCAGTCCAGGGGAAAGGGTAGAGACCCAGTACTTC
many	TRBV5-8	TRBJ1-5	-	CASSLAGVDQPQHF	TGTGCCAGCAGCTTGGCAGGGGTTGATCAGCCCCAGCATTTT
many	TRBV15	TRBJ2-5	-	CATSRQETQYF	TGTGCCACCAGCAGACAAGAGACCCAGTACTTC
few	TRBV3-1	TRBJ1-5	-	CASSRSDRAPQHF	TGTGCCAGCAGCAGATCGGATAGGGCGCCCCAGCATTTT
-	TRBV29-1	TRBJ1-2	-	CSVEGGWSYGYTF	TGCAGCGTTGAAGGCGGATGGAGCTATGGCTACACCTTC
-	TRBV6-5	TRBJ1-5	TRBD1	CASSYRSGQVGVNQPQHF	TGTGCCAGCAGTTACCGATCCGGACAGGTCGGGGTAAATCAGCCCCAGCATTTT
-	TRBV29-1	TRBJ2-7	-	CSPRQGMTYEQYF	TGCAGCCCGAGGCAGGGAATGACGTACGAGCAGTACTTC
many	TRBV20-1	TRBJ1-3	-	CSVRAGDNPGNTIYF	TGCAGTGTCAGGGCGGGGGACAACCCTGGAAACACCATATATTTT
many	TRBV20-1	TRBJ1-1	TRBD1	CSATQGVTEAFF	TGCAGTGCGACCCAGGGGGTTACTGAAGCTTTCTTT
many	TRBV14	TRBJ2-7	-	CARRWDEQYF	TGTGCCAGAAGATGGGACGAGCAGTACTTC
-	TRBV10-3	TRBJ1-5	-	CAISESGTYSNQPQHF	TGTGCCATCAGTGAGTCCGGGACATATAGCAATCAGCCCCAGCATTTT
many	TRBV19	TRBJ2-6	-	CASSPLANVLTF	TGTGCCAGTAGTCCTCTGGCCAACGTCCTGACTTTC
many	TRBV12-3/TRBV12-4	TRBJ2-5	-	CASSRLQLQETQYF	TGTGCCAGCAGCCGCTTACAGCTTCAAGAGACCCAGTACTTC
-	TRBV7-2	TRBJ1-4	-	CASSFGRGWKKLFF	TGTGCCAGCAGCTTCGGACGGGGATGGAAAAAACTGTTTTTT
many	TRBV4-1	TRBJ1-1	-	CASSRGGIDTEAFF	TGCGCCAGCAGCAGGGGGGGGATTGACACTGAAGCTTTCTTT
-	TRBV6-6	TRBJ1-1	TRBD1	CASSYSMTGNTPEAFF	TGTGCCAGCAGTTACTCGATGACAGGGAATACTCCTGAAGCTTTCTTT
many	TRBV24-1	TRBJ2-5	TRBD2	CATSDPGLAETQYF	TGTGCCACCAGTGATCCGGGACTAGCGGAGACCCAGTACTTC
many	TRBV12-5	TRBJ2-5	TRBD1	CASGLGTEGTQYF	TGTGCTAGTGGTTTAGGGACAGAGGGGACCCAGTACTTC
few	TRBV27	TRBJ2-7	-	CASSLKGAYAQYF	TGTGCCAGCAGTCTAAAGGGTGCCTACGCGCAGTACTTC
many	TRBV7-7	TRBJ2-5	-	CASSLNQDKTQYF	TGTGCTAGCAGCTTAAACCAGGACAAGACCCAGTACTTC
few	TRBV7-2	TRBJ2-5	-	CASSPLPGEGRHQETQYF	TGTGCCAGCAGCCCCCTACCCGGTGAAGGGCGGCATCAAGAGACCCAGTACTTC
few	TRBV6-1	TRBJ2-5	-	CASSEGRDTTQETQYF	TGTGCCAGCAGTGAAGGAAGGGACACCACCCAAGAGACCCAGTACTTC
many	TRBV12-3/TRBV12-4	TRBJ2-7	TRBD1	CASSRPGTGISNEQYF	TGTGCCAGCAGTCGCCCCGGGACAGGGATTTCCAACGAGCAGTACTTC
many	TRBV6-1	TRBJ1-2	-	CASSDPRLGTSYGYTF	TGTGCCAGCAGTGATCCGCGGTTGGGGACGAGCTATGGCTACACCTTC
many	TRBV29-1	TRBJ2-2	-	CSVEDQSTGRTGELFF	TGCAGCGTTGAAGATCAGTCGACAGGGAGGACCGGGGAGCTGTTTTTT
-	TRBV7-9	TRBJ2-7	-	CASSLAVDSSYEQYF	TGTGCCAGCAGCTTAGCGGTGGACAGCTCCTACGAGCAGTACTTC
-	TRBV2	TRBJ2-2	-	CASSGGDGAGGELFF	TGTGCCAGCAGTGGGGGGGATGGGGCCGGCGGGGAGCTGTTTTTT
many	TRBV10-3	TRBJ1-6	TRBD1	CAISYSGQGPNSPLHF	TGTGCCATCAGTTATTCGGGACAGGGACCTAATTCACCCCTCCACTTT
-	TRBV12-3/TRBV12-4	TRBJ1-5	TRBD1	CASGPGTGRDQPQHF	TGTGCCAGCGGTCCCGGGACAGGGAGGGATCAGCCCCAGCATTTT
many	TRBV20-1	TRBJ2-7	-	CSAREVPSSYEQYF	TGCAGTGCTAGAGAAGTTCCGAGCTCCTACGAGCAGTACTTC
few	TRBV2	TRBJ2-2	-	CASRQRDSGELFF	TGTGCCAGCAGGCAAAGGGACTCCGGGGAGCTGTTTTTT
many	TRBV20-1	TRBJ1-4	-	CSARDGHSVATNEKLFF	TGCAGTGCTAGAGATGGTCACAGCGTTGCAACTAATGAAAAACTGTTTTTT
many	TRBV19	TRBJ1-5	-	CASSMNRDNQPQHF	TGTGCCAGTAGTATGAATAGGGACAATCAGCCCCAGCATTTT
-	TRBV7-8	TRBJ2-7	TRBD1	CASSLRGRTGELYF	TGTGCCAGCAGCTTGAGGGGGCGCACCGGGGAGCTGTACTTC
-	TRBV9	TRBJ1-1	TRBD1	CASSPRTGTEAFF	TGTGCCAGCAGCCCCCGGACAGGGACCGAAGCTTTCTTT
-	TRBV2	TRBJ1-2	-	CASSEGSYDAGIYGYTF	TGTGCCAGCAGTGAGGGCAGTTACGATGCGGGGATATATGGCTACACCTTC
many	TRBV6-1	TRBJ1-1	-	CASSGQALNTEAFF	TGTGCCAGCAGTGGGCAGGCATTAAACACTGAAGCTTTCTTT
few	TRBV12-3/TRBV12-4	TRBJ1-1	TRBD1	CASSLGWTGGLNTEAFF	TGTGCCAGCAGCTTAGGATGGACAGGGGGCCTGAACACTGAAGCTTTCTTT
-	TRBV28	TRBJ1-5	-	CASSFLALSNQPQHF	TGTGCCAGCAGTTTTTTGGCACTTAGCAATCAGCCCCAGCATTTT
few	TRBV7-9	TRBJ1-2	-	CASSLDPGHYGYTF	TGTGCCAGCAGCTTAGACCCCGGACACTATGGCTACACCTTC
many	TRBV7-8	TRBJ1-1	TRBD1	CASRTGTGMDRTEAFF	TGTGCCAGCAGGACCGGGACAGGGATGGATAGGACTGAAGCTTTCTTT
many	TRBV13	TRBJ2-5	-	CASSLMGGGTQYF	TGTGCCAGCAGCTTAATGGGCGGAGGGACCCAGTACTTC
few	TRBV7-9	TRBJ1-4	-	CASSRRTEGNEKLFF	TGTGCCAGCAGCCGCCGGACAGAGGGAAATGAAAAACTGTTTTTT
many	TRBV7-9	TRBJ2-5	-	CASSHWTEQFQETQYF	TGTGCCAGCAGCCACTGGACCGAGCAATTCCAAGAGACCCAGTACTTC
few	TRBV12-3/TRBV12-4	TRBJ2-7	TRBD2	CASRGLAGGSSSYEQYF	TGTGCCAGCAGGGGACTAGCGGGGGGTTCAAGCTCCTACGAGCAGTACTTC